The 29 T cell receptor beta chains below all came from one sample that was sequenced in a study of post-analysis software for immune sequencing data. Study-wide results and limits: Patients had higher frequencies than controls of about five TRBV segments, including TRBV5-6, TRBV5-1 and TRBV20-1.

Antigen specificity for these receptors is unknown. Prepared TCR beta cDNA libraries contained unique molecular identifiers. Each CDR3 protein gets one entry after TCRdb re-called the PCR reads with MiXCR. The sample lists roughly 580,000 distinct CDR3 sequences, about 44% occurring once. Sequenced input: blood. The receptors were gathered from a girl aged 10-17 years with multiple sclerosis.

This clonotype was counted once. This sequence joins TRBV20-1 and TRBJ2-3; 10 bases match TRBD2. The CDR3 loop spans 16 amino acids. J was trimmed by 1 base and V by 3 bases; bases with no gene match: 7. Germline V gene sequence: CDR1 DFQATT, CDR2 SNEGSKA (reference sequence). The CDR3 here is CSASTSSGGRTDTQYF. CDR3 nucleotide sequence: TGCAGTGCTAGTACGTCTAGCGGGGGTCGCACAGATACGCAGTATTTT.

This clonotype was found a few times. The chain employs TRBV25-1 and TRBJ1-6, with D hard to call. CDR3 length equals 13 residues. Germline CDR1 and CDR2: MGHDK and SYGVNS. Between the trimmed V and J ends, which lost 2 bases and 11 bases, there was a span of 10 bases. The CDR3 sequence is CASSEIGVTPLHF. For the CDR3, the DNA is TGTGCCAGCAGTGAAATTGGGGTAACACCCCTCCACTTT.

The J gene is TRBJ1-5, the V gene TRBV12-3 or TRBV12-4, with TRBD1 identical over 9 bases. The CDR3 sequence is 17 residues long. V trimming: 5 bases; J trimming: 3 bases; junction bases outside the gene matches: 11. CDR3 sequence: CASSHKGQGRPNQPQHF. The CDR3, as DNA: TGTGCCAGCAGTCACAAAGGACAGGGGAGACCCAATCAGCCCCAGCATTTT.

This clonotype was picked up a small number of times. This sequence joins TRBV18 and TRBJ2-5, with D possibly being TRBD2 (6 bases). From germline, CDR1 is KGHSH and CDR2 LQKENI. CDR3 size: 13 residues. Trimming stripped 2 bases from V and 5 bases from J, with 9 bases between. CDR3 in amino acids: CASSPASAETQYF. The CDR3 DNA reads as TGTGCCAGCTCACCAGCTAGCGCGGAGACCCAGTACTTC.

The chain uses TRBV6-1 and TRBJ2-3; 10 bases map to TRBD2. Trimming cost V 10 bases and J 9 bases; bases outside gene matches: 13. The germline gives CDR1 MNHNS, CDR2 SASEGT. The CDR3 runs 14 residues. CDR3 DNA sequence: TGTGCCATCCCAGGGCTAGCGGGAGTAGCAACGCAGTATTTT. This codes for CAIPGLAGVATQYF.

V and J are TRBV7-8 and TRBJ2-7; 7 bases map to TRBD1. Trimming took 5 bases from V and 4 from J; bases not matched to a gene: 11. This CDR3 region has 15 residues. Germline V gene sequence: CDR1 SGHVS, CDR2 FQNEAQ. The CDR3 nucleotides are TGTGCCAGCAGCCTCTCAGAAGGGGGCGAGTACGAGCAGTACTTC. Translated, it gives CASSLSEGGEYEQYF.

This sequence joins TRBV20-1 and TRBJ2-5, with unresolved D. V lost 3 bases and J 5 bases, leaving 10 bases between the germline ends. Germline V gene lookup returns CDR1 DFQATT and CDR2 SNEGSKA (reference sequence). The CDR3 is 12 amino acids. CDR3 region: CSASHLGETQYF. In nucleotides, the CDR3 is TGCAGTGCTAGTCACCTAGGGGAGACCCAGTACTTC.

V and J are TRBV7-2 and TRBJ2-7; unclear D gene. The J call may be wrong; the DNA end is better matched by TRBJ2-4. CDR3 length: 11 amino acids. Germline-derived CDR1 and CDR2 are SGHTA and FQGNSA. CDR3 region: CASSLVSIQYF. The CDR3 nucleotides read TGTGCCAGCAGCTTAGTTTCCATTCAGTACTTC.

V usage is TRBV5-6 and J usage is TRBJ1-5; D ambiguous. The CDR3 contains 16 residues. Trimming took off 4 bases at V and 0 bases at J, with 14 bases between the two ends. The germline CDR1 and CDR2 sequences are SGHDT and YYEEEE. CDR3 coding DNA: TGTGCCAGCAGCATCCGCAGGAGATTTAGCAATCAGCCCCAGCATTTT. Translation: CASSIRRRFSNQPQHF. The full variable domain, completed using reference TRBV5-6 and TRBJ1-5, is DAGVTQSPTHLIKTRGQQVTLRCSPKSGHDTVSWYQQALGQGPQFIFQYYEEEERQRGNFPDRFSGHQFPNYSSELNVNALLLGDSALYLCASSIRRRFSNQPQHFGDGTRLSIL.

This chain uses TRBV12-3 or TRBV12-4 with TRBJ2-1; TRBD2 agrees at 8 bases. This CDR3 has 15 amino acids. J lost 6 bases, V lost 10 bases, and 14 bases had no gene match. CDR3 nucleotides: TGTGCCACCTGCCCTCCCGGGGGGGCCACCAATGAGCAGTTCTTC. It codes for CATCPPGGATNEQFF.

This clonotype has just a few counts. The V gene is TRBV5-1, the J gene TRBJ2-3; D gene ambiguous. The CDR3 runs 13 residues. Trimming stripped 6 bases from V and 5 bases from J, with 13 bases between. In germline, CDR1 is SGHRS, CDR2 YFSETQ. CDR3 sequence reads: CASTTSWGDTQYF. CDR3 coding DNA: TGCGCCAGCACGACGTCCTGGGGAGATACGCAGTATTTT.

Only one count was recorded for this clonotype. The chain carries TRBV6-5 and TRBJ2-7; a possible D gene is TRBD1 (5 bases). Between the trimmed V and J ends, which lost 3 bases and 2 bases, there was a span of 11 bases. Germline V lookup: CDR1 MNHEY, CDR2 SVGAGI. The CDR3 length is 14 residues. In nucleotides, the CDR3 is TGTGCCAGCAGTTATTTCGAAGGGGCCTACGAGCAGTACTTC. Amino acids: CASSYFEGAYEQYF.

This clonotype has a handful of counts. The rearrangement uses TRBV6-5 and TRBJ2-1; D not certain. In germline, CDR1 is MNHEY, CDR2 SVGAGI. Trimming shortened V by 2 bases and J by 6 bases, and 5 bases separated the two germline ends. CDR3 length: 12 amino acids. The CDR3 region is CASSYGLNEQFF. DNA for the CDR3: TGTGCCAGCAGTTACGGCCTCAATGAGCAGTTCTTC.

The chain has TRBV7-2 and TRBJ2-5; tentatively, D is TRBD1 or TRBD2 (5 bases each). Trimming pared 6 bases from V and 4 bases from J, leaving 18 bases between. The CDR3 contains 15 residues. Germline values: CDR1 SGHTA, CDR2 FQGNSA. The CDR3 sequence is CASRRGETSGETQYF. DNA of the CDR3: TGTGCCAGCAGGCGAGGGGAAACATCGGGAGAGACCCAGTACTTC.

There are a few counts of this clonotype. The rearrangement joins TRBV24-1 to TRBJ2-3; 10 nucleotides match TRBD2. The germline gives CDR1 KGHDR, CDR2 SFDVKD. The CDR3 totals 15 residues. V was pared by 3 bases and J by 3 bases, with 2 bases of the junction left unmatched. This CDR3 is CATSDVAGGTDTQYF. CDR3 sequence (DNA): TGTGCCACCAGTGATGTAGCGGGAGGAACAGATACGCAGTATTTT.

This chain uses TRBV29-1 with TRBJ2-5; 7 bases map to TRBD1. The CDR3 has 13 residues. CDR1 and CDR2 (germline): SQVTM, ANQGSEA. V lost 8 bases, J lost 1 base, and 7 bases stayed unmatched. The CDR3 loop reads CSSRDSLQETQYF. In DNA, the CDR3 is TGCAGCTCCAGGGACAGTCTCCAAGAGACCCAGTACTTC. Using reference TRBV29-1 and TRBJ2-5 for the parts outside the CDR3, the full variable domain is SAVISQKPSRDICQRGTSLTIQCQVDSQVTMMFWYRQQPGQSLTLIATANQGSEATYESGFVIDKFPISRPNLTFSTLTVSNMSPEDSSIYLCSSRDSLQETQYFGPGTRLLVL.

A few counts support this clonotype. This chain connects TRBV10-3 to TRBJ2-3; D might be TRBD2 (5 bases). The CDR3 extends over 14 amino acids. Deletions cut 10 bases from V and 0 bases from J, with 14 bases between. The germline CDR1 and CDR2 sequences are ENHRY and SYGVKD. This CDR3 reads CASDGRDSTDTQYF. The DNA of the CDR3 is TGTGCCAGCGACGGACGGGATAGCACAGATACGCAGTATTTT.

CDR3 amino acids: CASSLAGRKAFF. In DNA, the CDR3 is TGTGCCAGCAGCTTGGCAGGACGGAAGGCTTTCTTT. The rearrangement joins TRBV5-5 to TRBJ1-1; D unclear. V was trimmed by 0 bases and J by 11 bases, leaving 11 bases between them. Germline V lookup: CDR1 SGHKS, CDR2 YYEKEE (reference sequence). This CDR3 comprises 12 residues.

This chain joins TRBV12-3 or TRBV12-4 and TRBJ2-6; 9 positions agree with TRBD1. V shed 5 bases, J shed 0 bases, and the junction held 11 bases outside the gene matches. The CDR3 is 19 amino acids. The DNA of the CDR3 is TGTGCCAGCAGTCACGGACCGGGACAGGGATTCTCTGGGGCCAACGTCCTGACTTTC. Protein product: CASSHGPGQGFSGANVLTF.

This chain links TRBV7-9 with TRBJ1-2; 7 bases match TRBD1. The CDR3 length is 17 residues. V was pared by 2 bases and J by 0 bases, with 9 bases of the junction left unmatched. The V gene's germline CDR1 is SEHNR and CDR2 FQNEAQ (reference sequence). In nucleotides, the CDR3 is TGTGCCAGCAGCTTACCTAACGACAGGGTAGCTAACTATGGCTACACCTTC. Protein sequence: CASSLPNDRVANYGYTF.

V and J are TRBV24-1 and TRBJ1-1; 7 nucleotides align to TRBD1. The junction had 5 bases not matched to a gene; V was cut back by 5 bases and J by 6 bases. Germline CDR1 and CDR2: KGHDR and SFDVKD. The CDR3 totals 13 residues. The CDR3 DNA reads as TGTGCCACCAGTGCCGCAGGGGGATCTGAAGCTTTCTTT. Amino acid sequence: CATSAAGGSEAFF.

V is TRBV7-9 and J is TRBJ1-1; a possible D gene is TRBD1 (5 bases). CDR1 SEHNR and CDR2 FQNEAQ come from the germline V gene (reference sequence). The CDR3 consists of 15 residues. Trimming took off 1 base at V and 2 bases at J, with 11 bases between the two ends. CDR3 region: CASSLGGVKNTEAFF. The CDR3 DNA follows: TGTGCCAGCAGCTTAGGGGGCGTAAAAAACACTGAAGCTTTCTTT. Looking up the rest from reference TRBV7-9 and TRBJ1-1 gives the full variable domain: DTGVSQNPRHKITKRGQNVTFRCDPISEHNRLYWYRQTLGQGPEFLTYFQNEAQLEKSRLLSDRFSAERPKGSFSTLEIQRTEQGDSAMYLCASSLGGVKNTEAFFGQGTRLTVV.

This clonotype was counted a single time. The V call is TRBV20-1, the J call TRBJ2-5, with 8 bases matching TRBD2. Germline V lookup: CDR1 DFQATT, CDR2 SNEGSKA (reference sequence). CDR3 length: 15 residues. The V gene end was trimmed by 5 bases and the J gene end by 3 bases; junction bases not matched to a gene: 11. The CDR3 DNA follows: TGCAGTGCTTACCGGCGGGGGGCCCCCAAAGAGACCCAGTACTTC. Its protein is CSAYRRGAPKETQYF.

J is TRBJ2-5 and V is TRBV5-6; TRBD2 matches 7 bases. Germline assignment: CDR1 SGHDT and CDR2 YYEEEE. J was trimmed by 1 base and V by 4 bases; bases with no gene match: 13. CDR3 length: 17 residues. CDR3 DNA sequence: TGTGCCAGCAGCCCCTACTTGGGCGGGGGACGCCAAGAGACCCAGTACTTC. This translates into CASSPYLGGGRQETQYF.

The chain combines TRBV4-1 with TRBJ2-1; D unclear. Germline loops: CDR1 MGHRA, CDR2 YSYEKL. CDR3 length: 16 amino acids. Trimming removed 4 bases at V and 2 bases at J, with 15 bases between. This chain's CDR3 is CASSPLLRRTYNEQFF. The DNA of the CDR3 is TGCGCCAGCAGCCCCCTTCTACGGAGAACCTACAATGAGCAGTTCTTC.

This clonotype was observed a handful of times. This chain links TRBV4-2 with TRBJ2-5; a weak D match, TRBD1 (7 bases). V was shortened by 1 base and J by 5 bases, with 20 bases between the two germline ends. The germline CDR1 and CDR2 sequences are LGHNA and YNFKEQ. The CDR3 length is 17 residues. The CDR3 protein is CASSQGPEGASAETQYF. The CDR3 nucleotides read TGTGCCAGCAGCCAAGGACCTGAGGGGGCTAGCGCCGAGACCCAGTACTTC.

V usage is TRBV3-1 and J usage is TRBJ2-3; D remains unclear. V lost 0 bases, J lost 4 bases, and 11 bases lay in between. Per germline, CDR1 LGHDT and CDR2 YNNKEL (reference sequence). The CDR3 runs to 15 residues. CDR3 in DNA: TGTGCCAGCAGCCAAGATCAGCTAGTGGCAGATACGCAGTATTTT. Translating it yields CASSQDQLVADTQYF.

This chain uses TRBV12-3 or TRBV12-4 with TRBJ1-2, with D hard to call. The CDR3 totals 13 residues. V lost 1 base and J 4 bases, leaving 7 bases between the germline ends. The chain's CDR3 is CASSLGVIYGYTF. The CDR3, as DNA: TGTGCCAGCAGTTTAGGAGTGATCTATGGCTACACCTTC.

CDR3 amino acids: CSARLAGGWDEQFF. The DNA for the CDR3 is TGCAGTGCTAGACTAGCGGGAGGGTGGGATGAGCAGTTCTTC. The chain carries TRBV20-1 and TRBJ2-1, with 12 bases matching TRBD2. The CDR3 totals 14 residues. Germline trimming cut 2 bases from V and 8 bases from J; bases unmatched to any gene: 4. Germline-derived CDR1 and CDR2 are DFQATT and SNEGSKA (reference sequence).